This T cell receptor beta chain was recorded in a study of radiotherapy plus CTLA-4 blockade in lung cancer. Study context: Overall, 15% to 20% of patients showed an objective response, while roughly 28% attained disease control.

Broader study findings: TCR clones of tumor origin grew in blood after radiotherapy plus ipilimumab. Reports state that early shifts in blood T cell clones, with interferon-beta, best predicted response.

V was clipped by 1 base and J by 2 bases, with 13 bases between them. This CDR3 region has 16 residues. CDR1 and CDR2 (germline): LNHDA, SQIVND (reference sequence). Data came from immunoSEQ multiplex PCR; TCRdb stores just in-frame clones and leaves some out. The repertoire holds about 120,000 clones, with 75% to 90% as singletons. Concerning this clone: The antigen remains unidentified.

The TCR originated in a human donor with non-small cell lung cancer that progressed on radiotherapy plus ipilimumab. The chain links TRBV19 to TRBJ2-3; D perhaps matches TRBD2 (6 bases). This sample comprised peripheral blood, obtained from a patient treated with radiotherapy plus ipilimumab. Written as DNA, the CDR3 is TGTGCCAGTAGTATAGTCGGTAGCGGAACCACAGATACGCAGTATTTT. This codes for CASSIVGSGTTDTQYF.